The 4 T cell receptor beta chains in this list originate from one sample, sequenced in a study of cytomegalovirus exposure and HLA in healthy donors. Researchers ran the PCR with 60 Vbeta and 13 Jbeta primers. The data were produced by immunoSEQ multiplex PCR, yet TCRdb's version contains in-frame clones alone and is incomplete. The sample yields about 130,000 clones, approximately 61% seen once. Sample: PBMCs. The receptor source for this set is a human donor in good health.

This chain's CDR3 is CATSRDRVTEAFF. DNA of the CDR3: TGTGCCACCAGCCGCGACAGGGTTACTGAAGCTTTCTTT. The chain carries TRBV15 and TRBJ1-1; 7 bases are shared with TRBD1. V lost 5 bases, J lost 5 bases, and 5 bases stayed unmatched. The CDR3 loop spans 13 amino acids. Germline values: CDR1 LNHNV, CDR2 YYDKDF (reference sequence).

The V and J genes are TRBV5-1 and TRBJ2-6; the match to TRBD1 covers 8 bases. Germline values: CDR1 SGHRS, CDR2 YFSETQ. The CDR3 is made up of 15 amino acids. V dropped 4 bases and J dropped 4; count of bases not matched to a gene: 4. As DNA, the CDR3 is TGCGCCAGCAGCATGGACAGGGCCGGGGCCAACGTCCTGACTTTC. Translating it yields CASSMDRAGANVLTF.

V usage is TRBV28 and J usage is TRBJ2-7, with TRBD1 as a possible D gene (6 bases). The CDR3 runs to 14 residues. Trimming shortened V by 6 bases and J by 2 bases, and 14 bases separated the two germline ends. Germline values: CDR1 MDHEN, CDR2 SYDVKM. The CDR3 sequence is CASRLGQGPYEQYF. The CDR3 region has the DNA TGTGCCAGCAGACTTGGTCAGGGGCCCTACGAGCAGTACTTC.

This chain uses TRBV27 with TRBJ2-3; the D gene is possibly TRBD2 (7 bases). The CDR3 has 15 amino acids. Germline V lookup: CDR1 MNHEY, CDR2 SMNVEV (reference sequence). Trimming took off 5 bases at V and 6 bases at J, with 18 bases between the two ends. Here the CDR3 DNA reads TGTGCCAGCAGTCCAATGGGGGGGCTCACCGATACGCAGTATTTT. Amino acids: CASSPMGGLTDTQYF.